The entry below describes one TCR beta chain. Antigen: not known. The data are from a study of T cell responses to AZD1222 COVID-19 vaccine. Findings and limits, study-wide: Most donors were white British, females outnumbered males, and clonal diversity was possibly underestimated. Per reports, nearly half of all spike-specific TCRs target regions that are unmutated in variants. Vaccination with two AZD1222 doses was followed by a rise in Spike-specific TCR breadth and depth. Sampling captured repertoires only after the peak T cell response.

Assay used: immunoSEQ multiplex PCR; TCRdb lists only in-frame clones, some missing. The sample shows roughly 150,000 clones, 88% of them seen only once. The material sequenced was peripheral blood, taken on day 0 of MenACWY control vaccination. The receptor's source is an adult in good health.

The CDR3 loop reads CASSAWTGGANYGYTF. DNA of the CDR3: TGTGCCAGCAGCGCCTGGACAGGGGGAGCTAACTATGGCTACACCTTC. The chain combines TRBV9 with TRBJ1-2; TRBD1 agrees at 10 bases. The germline CDR1 and CDR2 sequences are SGDLS and YYNGEE. The ends lost 3 bases at V and 0 bases at J; junction bases unmatched: 5. CDR3 length: 16 residues.